This T cell receptor (beta chain) is drawn from a study of low-dose radiotherapy and immunotherapy resistance in tumors. Across the whole study: The schedule for Cohort 2 used 1 Gy per fraction every two weeks, which added up to 13 Gy over 26 weeks.

Time point: after trial treatment. Documented treatment: LDRT plus nivolumab, ipilimumab, low-dose cyclophosphamide and aspirin (RACIN trial). The trim removed 5 bases at V and 3 bases at J, leaving 4 bases unmatched. The CDR3 has 14 residues. Germline V gives CDR1 MNHNS, CDR2 SASEGT. In this sample, this clonotype turned up many times. Priming of first-strand cDNA relied on TRAV- and TRBV-specific primers (covering alpha and beta chains). It was with a constant-region primer and a V-primer adapter that TCRs were amplified over approximately 20 PCR cycles. One entry per CDR3 protein, called by TCRdb with MiXCR from the reads. This sample carries 95,000 to 100,000 distinct CDR3 sequences, around 20% of them seen once, and the ten largest clones take roughly 3.9%.

The J gene is TRBJ2-1, the V gene TRBV6-1; TRBD2 matches at 7 bases. The sequenced sample was PBMCs, obtained after low-dose radiotherapy plus immunotherapy. This TCR came from a male donor with prostate cancer. As DNA, the CDR3 is TGTGCCAGCAGTTCTCCGGGGGGCTACAATGAGCAGTTCTTC. Encoded protein: CASSSPGGYNEQFF.